This entry features one TCR beta chain sequence. The antigen is undetermined. Germline V gives CDR1 SGHNT, CDR2 YYREEE (reference sequence). V lost 3 bases to trimming and J lost 2 bases, with 12 bases between them. The CDR3 sequence is 14 residues long. This table comes from immunoSEQ multiplex PCR, and its TCRdb copy is limited to in-frame clones, with some not included. Among 270,000 or so clones listed, roughly 76% were seen once. This sample was included in a study of cytotoxic CD8 clonotypes in ibrutinib-treated CLL. Findings of the study overall: Clonality correlated strongly with circulating CD8+ T cells and exceeded age-matched healthy donors at baseline. On treatment, the uncommon public clonotypes contracted or remained stable. Sampling times (in sustained-remission versus progressing patients) were not the same.

The chain uses TRBV5-4 and TRBJ2-7; D remains unclear. The source material was PBMCs, sampled at disease progression, from a patient treated with ibrutinib. This clonotype was sampled from a human donor with chronic lymphocytic leukemia. CDR3 nucleotides: TGTGCCAGCAGCTCGCACGGTCTGGCCTACGAGCAGTACTTC. Translated: CASSSHGLAYEQYF.